This T cell receptor (beta chain) was captured in a study of T cells after yellow fever vaccination. Each CDR3 protein is one row after TCRdb ran MiXCR on the 5' RACE reads. The data contain 250,000 or so distinct CDR3 sequences, about 3.5% of them singletons. Overall study results and limits: The secondary response showed a weaker magnitude and a faster peak, day 5 versus 15. Reappearance after the booster was observed for most primary-vaccination clones (around 95% CD4, around 90% CD8). Only a small proportion of the clonotypes turned up in both the CD4 and the CD8 compartments, likely arising from convergent recombination. Abundant clonotypes (contaminants from the bulk population) could be present in FACS-sorted repertoires.

Points on this clonotype: As yet, its antigen is unknown.

V shed 5 bases, J shed 0 bases, and the junction held 19 bases outside the gene matches. The CDR3 is 21 residues long. The germline gives CDR1 SGHTA, CDR2 FQGNSA. This rearrangement joins TRBV7-2 to TRBJ2-6, with 7 bases identical to TRBD1. The receptor was isolated from a man between 18 and 29 years old who received the YFV17D yellow fever vaccine. Source: PBMCs, taken 15 days after the yellow fever booster vaccination. The chain's CDR3 is CASSLRDSLPWRPSGANVLTF. In nucleotides, the CDR3 is TGTGCCAGCAGCCTTCGGGACAGCCTTCCCTGGAGGCCCTCTGGGGCCAACGTCCTGACTTTC.